The sequence of this T cell receptor beta chain was determined in a study of tumor and adjacent non-tumor tissue in lung cancer. The overall study: Histology: 12 adenocarcinoma, a couple of squamous cell carcinoma, 1 small cell lung cancer.

No cell sorting was done before RNA was extracted from the tissue. Donors were chemotherapy-naive, newly diagnosed lung cancer surgical patients in China, August–November 2014. In its sample, this clonotype was seen many times. As yet, its antigen is unknown. This may be a read error: a much more frequent sequence differs by one nucleotide. Overall study findings and caveats: Tumor repertoires had a smaller top 100 clone share than normal lung. Compared with tumor, normal lung showed significantly lower TCR diversity.

A modified ARM-PCR protocol with three rounds of nested PCR amplified TCRbeta. MiXCR, run by TCRdb on the multiplex PCR reads, gives a single entry per CDR3 protein. The table records under 95,000 distinct CDR3 sequences, around 71% of them present only once. In germline, CDR1 is LGHNA, CDR2 YNFKEQ. The CDR3 has 16 amino acids. The V and J genes are TRBV4-2 and TRBJ1-4; TRBD1 is a possible D gene (6 bases). This TCR came from a man in his sixties with non-small cell lung cancer. Sequenced sample: lung tumor tissue. The CDR3 coding sequence is TGTGCCAGCACGCCGCGGGACATCGGGTTTAATGAAGAACTGTTTTTT. Amino acid sequence: CASTPRDIGFNEELFF.